These 2 T cell receptor beta chains were sequenced from one sample in a study of T-cell reconstitution after alpha-beta-depleted transplantation in children. During its preparation, the TCRbeta library received unique molecular identifiers. TCRdb processed the PCR reads anew with MiXCR; each CDR3 protein has one entry. The profile shows about 640,000 distinct CDR3 sequences, approximately 17% of them singletons. The starting material was PBMCs from the stem cell graft donor, obtained from the stem cell graft. These receptors came from a human donor who donated a stem cell graft to a child with acute myeloid leukemia.

The chain combines TRBV20-1 with TRBJ1-1; 7 nucleotides align to TRBD1. Looked up from germline, CDR1 is DFQATT and CDR2 is SNEGSKA (reference sequence). This CDR3 spans 17 amino acids. Trimming cost V 0 bases and J 4 bases; bases outside gene matches: 14. The CDR3 bases are TGCAGTGCTAGAGATCCCCTGACAGGGATGATGGGCACTGAAGCTTTCTTT. Translating it yields CSARDPLTGMMGTEAFF.

The CDR3 loop reads CASIPKGQGIGEQFF. The CDR3 nucleotides read TGTGCCAGCATCCCAAAGGGACAGGGGATCGGTGAGCAGTTCTTC. The rearrangement links TRBV2 to TRBJ2-1, with 10 bases identical to TRBD1. J gave up 9 bases and V 7 bases, and 12 bases lay outside the gene matches. The CDR3 is 15 amino acids. The germline CDR1 and CDR2 sequences are SNHLY and FYNNEI.